Given below is one T cell receptor beta chain in context. V lost 3 bases and J 2 bases, leaving 8 bases between the germline ends. From germline, CDR1 is KGHSH and CDR2 LQKENI. CDR3 length: 13 amino acids. These data belong to a study of control samples from healthy donors and cancer patients. Clones were read by immunoSEQ multiplex PCR, and TCRdb kept only the in-frame ones, dropping some. The sample contains 130,000 or so clones, about 88% of which appear only once. The chain carries TRBV18 and TRBJ2-7; D might be TRBD1 (5 bases). The sequenced sample was blood. This sequence was found in a man aged 50-60 years in good health. The CDR3 protein is CASSPQQAYEQYF. The CDR3, as DNA: TGTGCCAGCTCACCTCAACAGGCCTACGAGCAGTACTTC.